The 29 T cell receptor beta chains below were found in one sample sequenced in a study of blood T cell repertoires in COVID-19. Here immunoSEQ multiplex PCR was the method, and the copy in TCRdb shows in-frame clones only, minus some. Altogether fewer than 300,000 clones are present, 82% being singletons, with the ten largest covering 3.1%. Sequencing used peripheral blood. Receptors originate from a woman aged 18-30 years with acute or convalescent COVID-19.

The chain has TRBV5-5 and TRBJ2-1; 11 bases are a match to TRBD2. CDR3 length: 16 amino acids. After removal of 4 bases from V and 4 bases from J, the junction contained 7 bases not matched to a gene. The germline gives CDR1 SGHKS, CDR2 YYEKEE (reference sequence). Written as DNA, the CDR3 is TGTGCCAGCAGCCGGTGGGGACTAGCGGAATACAATGAGCAGTTCTTC. Translation: CASSRWGLAEYNEQFF.

This sequence joins TRBV2 and TRBJ2-3; 10 bases are a match to TRBD2. The CDR3 is 14 amino acids. The V gene end was trimmed by 2 bases and the J gene end by 6 bases; junction bases not matched to a gene: 2. Germline lookup yields CDR1 SNHLY and CDR2 FYNNEI. CDR3 in amino acids: CASSELAGEDTQYF. As DNA, the CDR3 is TGTGCCAGCAGTGAACTAGCGGGGGAGGATACGCAGTATTTT.

This rearrangement joins TRBV6-2 or TRBV6-3 to TRBJ2-1, with D tentatively TRBD2 (7 bases). V dropped 0 bases and J dropped 11 bases, with 20 bases sitting between them. Germline CDR1 reads MNHEY; CDR2 reads SVGEGT. The CDR3 runs to 16 residues. CDR3 sequence (DNA): TGTGCCAGCAGTTACTCGGTGGCAGGGGCCGGGGGGAAGCAGTTCTTC. Amino acids: CASSYSVAGAGGKQFF.

The chain combines TRBV11-2 with TRBJ1-1; D not resolved. Germline-derived CDR1 and CDR2 are SGHAT and FQNNGV. V lost 1 base, J lost 1 base, and 13 bases lay in between. CDR3 length: 16 residues. The CDR3 bases are TGTGCCAGCAGCTTAGTCGGGGTGGTTTGGAACACTGAAGCTTTCTTT. Protein: CASSLVGVVWNTEAFF.

The V gene is TRBV29-1, the J gene TRBJ2-3; D not certain. This CDR3 has 10 amino acids. The ends were cut back, 7 bases at V and 3 bases at J, with 5 bases in the middle. CDR1 and CDR2 from the germline V gene are SQVTM and ANQGSEA. The DNA for the CDR3 is TGCAGCGCGCGGACAGATACGCAGTATTTT. It specifies CSARTDTQYF.

J is TRBJ2-3 and V is TRBV5-1; 11 nucleotides line up with TRBD2. With 4 bases clipped from V and 0 bases from J, the junction kept 10 bases outside the gene matches. The CDR3 length is 18 residues. Germline CDR1 and CDR2: SGHRS and YFSETQ. The CDR3 bases are TGCGCCAGCAGCCATGGGGTGATAGCGGGAGGGAGCACAGATACGCAGTATTTT. The encoded protein is CASSHGVIAGGSTDTQYF.

The V and J genes are TRBV7-3 and TRBJ1-2; 10 nucleotides match TRBD1. CDR3 length: 14 amino acids. Trimming removed 5 bases from V and 6 bases from J; junction bases left unmatched: 6. The germline CDR1 and CDR2 sequences are SGHTA and FQGTGA. The CDR3 DNA reads as TGTGCCAGCAGCGGCGGCGGGACAGGGGATGGCTACACCTTC. Encoded protein: CASSGGGTGDGYTF.

The chain uses TRBV23-1 and TRBJ1-6; TRBD1 matches 12 bases. TRBV23-1 is known as an ORF, though its function is uncertain. This CDR3 contains 18 residues. The junction had 19 bases not matched to a gene; V was cut back by 9 bases and J by 10 bases. The CDR3 DNA follows: TGCGCCAGTCCGGGACAGGGGGCTTGGGGGAGCGCGGGCTCACCCCTCCACTTT. It translates to CASPGQGAWGSAGSPLHF.

The chain carries TRBV7-9 and TRBJ1-5; 7 bases map to TRBD1. From germline, CDR1 is SEHNR and CDR2 FQNEAQ (reference sequence). This CDR3 comprises 13 residues. V shed 4 bases and J 9 bases; nucleotides not matched to a gene: 6. CDR3 sequence (DNA): TGTGCCAGCAGCTATCTACAGGGGAGGCCCCAGCATTTT. This sequence encodes CASSYLQGRPQHF.

The rearrangement links TRBV6-5 to TRBJ2-7; TRBD1 might be the D (6 bases). The V and J ends lost 6 bases and 5 bases respectively, with 17 bases between them. Germline V CDR1 and CDR2: MNHEY, SVGAGI. The CDR3 is 14 amino acids. The CDR3 DNA sequence: TGTGCCAGCAGACCATATTGGCCAGGGGACGAGCAGTACTTC. Translated, it gives CASRPYWPGDEQYF.

The rearrangement uses TRBV12-5 and TRBJ2-2, with 11 positions matching TRBD2. V shed 3 bases, J shed 5 bases, and the junction held 14 bases outside the gene matches. The CDR3 has 19 amino acids. Germline V gene sequence: CDR1 LGHNT, CDR2 FRNRAP. In nucleotides, the CDR3 is TGTGCTAGTGGTTTACCAATGGGGGGCACTAGCGGGAGTACCGGGGAGCTGTTTTTT. Protein sequence: CASGLPMGGTSGSTGELFF.

This clone has just one count. The chain carries TRBV7-2 and TRBJ2-7; 13 bases align to TRBD2. The trim removed 0 bases at V and 3 bases at J, leaving 2 bases unmatched. The V gene's germline CDR1 is SGHTA and CDR2 FQGNSA. The CDR3 is made up of 16 amino acids. For the CDR3, the DNA is TGTGCCAGCAGCTTAGCTGGGACTAGCGGGAACTACGAGCAGTACTTC. Amino acid sequence: CASSLAGTSGNYEQYF.

The J gene is TRBJ1-4, the V gene TRBV21-1; TRBD1, the table's D call, lacks a check against the DNA. TRBV21-1 is described as a pseudogene. There are 16 residues in the CDR3. The CDR3 region has the DNA TGTGCCAGCAACAAGATAAGGACATACGCTAATGAAAAACTGTTTTTT. It codes for CASNKIRTYANEKLFF.

The chain uses TRBV19 and TRBJ2-1; D not certain. This CDR3 is built from 15 residues. Germline values: CDR1 LNHDA, CDR2 SQIVND (reference sequence). V lost 3 bases and J lost 4, with 13 bases in between. CDR3 bases: TGTGCCAGTAGTATCTCCCCCTCCGGGTACAATGAGCAGTTCTTC. Encoded protein: CASSISPSGYNEQFF.

This clone was found once. Here the CDR3 reads CAWRGAGRYEQYF. The CDR3, as DNA: TGTGCCTGGAGGGGAGCGGGAAGGTACGAGCAGTACTTC. The V and J genes are TRBV30 and TRBJ2-7; 7 bases map to TRBD2. The CDR3 loop spans 13 amino acids. J lost 4 bases, V lost 3 bases, and 6 bases had no gene match. CDR1 is GTSNPN, CDR2 SVGIG, per germline (reference sequence).

This clone has just a few counts. The genes are TRBV28 and TRBJ1-2; D may be TRBD1 (6 bases). Trimming took off 1 base at V and 1 base at J, with 13 bases between the two ends. Germline V gene sequence: CDR1 MDHEN, CDR2 SYDVKM. The CDR3 has 16 residues. The CDR3 sequence: CASSLFPGVDNYGYTF. CDR3 nucleotide sequence: TGTGCCAGCAGTTTATTTCCAGGGGTGGATAACTATGGCTACACCTTC.

The V gene is TRBV15, the J gene TRBJ1-4; 7 bases agree with TRBD1. With 6 bases clipped from V and 8 bases from J, the junction kept 3 bases outside the gene matches. The CDR3 length is 12 residues. In germline, CDR1 is LNHNV, CDR2 YYDKDF (reference sequence). In DNA form, the CDR3 reads TGTGCCACCAGACAGGGGTTCGAAAAACTGTTTTTT. It is translated as CATRQGFEKLFF.

The chain combines TRBV7-8 with TRBJ2-5, with 7 bases identical to TRBD1. Looked up from germline, CDR1 is SGHVS and CDR2 is FQNEAQ. The V and J ends lost 5 bases and 1 base, in that order; junction bases with no gene match: 1. This CDR3 contains 13 residues. CDR3 nucleotide sequence: TGTGCCAGCAGCCGGGACAGCCAAGAGACCCAGTACTTC. Its protein product is CASSRDSQETQYF.

The CDR3 DNA follows: TGTGCCAGTAGTATTGGGCAGGGTGGCTACACCTTC. This gives the protein CASSIGQGGYTF. J is TRBJ1-2 and V is TRBV19; the D gene is possibly TRBD1 (5 bases). The ends were cut back, 3 bases at V and 7 bases at J, with 9 bases in the middle. This CDR3 comprises 12 residues. Germline-derived CDR1 and CDR2 are LNHDA and SQIVND (reference sequence). Full variable domain (rest looked up from reference TRBV19 and TRBJ1-2): DGGITQSPKYLFRKEGQNVTLSCEQNLNHDAMYWYRQDPGQGLRLIYYSQIVNDFQKGDIAEGYSVSREKKESFPLTVTSAQKNPTAFYLCASSIGQGGYTFGSGTRLTVV.

Concerning this clone: Relative to the germline gene, one junction end is altered; a read error may explain this. The chain combines TRBV5-4 with TRBJ2-1; 10 bases are a match to TRBD1. Germline V gene data show CDR1 as SGHNT and CDR2 as YYREEE (reference sequence). The CDR3 loop spans 16 amino acids. As DNA, the CDR3 is TGTGCCAGCACCTTGGGGCCGGGACAGGGGTACAATGAGCAGTTCTTC. Translation gives CASTLGPGQGYNEQFF. Variable domain in full (rest from reference TRBV5-4 and TRBJ2-1): ETGVTQSPTHLIKTRGQQVTLRCSSQSGHNTVSWYQQALGQGPQFIFQYYREEENGRGNFPPRFSGLQFPNYSSELNVNALELDDSALYLCASTLGPGQGYNEQFFGPGTRLTVL.

The V call is TRBV28, the J call TRBJ2-1; TRBD2 matches 8 bases. This CDR3 is 15 amino acids long. The junction had 6 bases not matched to a gene; V was cut back by 4 bases and J by 4 bases. Germline V gives CDR1 MDHEN, CDR2 SYDVKM. The CDR3 region has the DNA TGTGCCAGCAGTTCCGGACTAGCTCTATACAATGAGCAGTTCTTC. Amino acid sequence: CASSSGLALYNEQFF.

CDR3: CASSYLTGTQPQHF. The CDR3 DNA is TGTGCCAGCAGTTACCTGACAGGGACTCAGCCCCAGCATTTT. The J gene is TRBJ1-5, the V gene TRBV6-2 or TRBV6-3, with TRBD1 matching 7 bases. The CDR3 contains 14 residues. The junction had 4 bases not matched to a gene; V was cut back by 2 bases and J by 6 bases. CDR1 is MNHEY and CDR2 is SVGEGT in the germline V gene.

On this clone: A read error is likely, as this CDR3 ends without the conserved phenylalanine or tryptophan. It is unclear where the CDR3 begins or ends on the DNA, so no DNA is shown, and the CDR3 is as TCRdb lists it. This rearrangement joins TRBV5-8 to TRBJ1-1; the D call of TRBD1 is as the table states it, not checked on the DNA. The CDR3 is 10 residues long, ends included. CDR1 and CDR2 from the germline V gene are SGHTS and YDEGEE. The CDR3 loop is CASSRAWTGL.

The chain couples TRBV20-1 to TRBJ2-1; D perhaps matches TRBD1 (6 bases). The length of the CDR3 is 14 residues. Trimming took off 3 bases at V and 5 bases at J, with 14 bases between the two ends. CDR1 and CDR2 (germline): DFQATT, SNEGSKA (reference sequence). The CDR3 sequence is CSASTGWTDNEQFF. In nucleotides, the CDR3 is TGCAGTGCTAGTACAGGGTGGACGGACAATGAGCAGTTCTTC.

In its sample, this clone was seen once. The chain uses TRBV13 and TRBJ1-2, with D hard to call. Trimming cost V 5 bases and J 1 base, with 14 bases left between them. The CDR3 is 15 amino acids. The germline gives CDR1 PRHDT, CDR2 FYEKMQ (reference sequence). The CDR3 is CASSGPGSGNYGYTF. CDR3 bases: TGTGCCAGCAGCGGCCCCGGGAGTGGTAACTATGGCTACACCTTC.

The gene calls are TRBV18 and TRBJ1-1; D possibly corresponds to TRBD1 (5 bases). Germline-derived CDR1 and CDR2 are KGHSH and LQKENI. The CDR3 is 11 residues long. V was cut by 5 bases and J by 8 bases, with 9 bases left in between. CDR3 nucleotides: TGTGCCAGCTCAGCCTCAGGGGAAGCTTTCTTT. Its protein is CASSASGEAFF.

The chain combines TRBV29-1 with TRBJ1-2; D unresolved. CDR3 length: 13 residues. From germline, CDR1 is SQVTM and CDR2 ANQGSEA. Trimming shortened V by 0 bases and J by 8 bases, and 13 bases separated the two germline ends. CDR3 DNA: TGCAGCGTTGAAGAGAGCGGCTTAACGGGCTACACCTTC. It is translated as CSVEESGLTGYTF. The full variable domain, rest sourced from reference TRBV29-1 and TRBJ1-2, is SAVISQKPSRDICQRGTSLTIQCQVDSQVTMMFWYRQQPGQSLTLIATANQGSEATYESGFVIDKFPISRPNLTFSTLTVSNMSPEDSSIYLCSVEESGLTGYTFGSGTRLTVV.

The J gene is TRBJ2-5, the V gene TRBV7-2; D is possibly TRBD1 (6 bases). The CDR3 is 13 amino acids. Germline CDR1 is SGHTA and CDR2 is FQGNSA. V lost 3 bases and J 5 bases, leaving 10 bases between the germline ends. CDR3 sequence reads: CASSFDRRETQYF. CDR3 DNA sequence: TGTGCCAGCAGCTTTGACAGGCGGGAGACCCAGTACTTC.

V usage is TRBV30 and J usage is TRBJ1-3, with TRBD1 as a possible D gene (6 bases). CDR1 is GTSNPN, CDR2 SVGIG, per germline (reference sequence). The CDR3 loop spans 15 amino acids. The V end was cut by 2 bases, the J end by 0 bases, with 11 bases between. DNA for the CDR3: TGTGCCTGGAGTTGGGACATGAGCTCTGGAAACACCATATATTTT. It codes for CAWSWDMSSGNTIYF. The variable domain in full, completed from reference TRBV30 and TRBJ1-3, reads SQTIHQWPATLVQPVGSPLSLECTVEGTSNPNLYWYRQAAGRGLQLLFYSVGIGQISSEVPQNLSASRPQDRQFILSSKKLLLSDSGFYLCAWSWDMSSGNTIYFGEGSWLTVV.